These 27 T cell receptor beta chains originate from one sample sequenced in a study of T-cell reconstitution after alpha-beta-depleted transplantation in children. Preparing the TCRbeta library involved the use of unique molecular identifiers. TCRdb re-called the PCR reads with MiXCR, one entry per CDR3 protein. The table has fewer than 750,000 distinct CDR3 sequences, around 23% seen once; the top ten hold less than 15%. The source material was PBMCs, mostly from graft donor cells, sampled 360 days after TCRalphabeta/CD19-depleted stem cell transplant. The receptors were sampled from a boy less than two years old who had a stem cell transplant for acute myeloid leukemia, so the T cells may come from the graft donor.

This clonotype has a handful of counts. The CDR3 nucleotides are TGTGCCAGCAGCCAAGAATTAGGACAGGATTCCAATCAGCCCCAGCATTTT. Its protein product is CASSQELGQDSNQPQHF. The V gene is TRBV4-2, the J gene TRBJ1-5, with 7 bases lining up with TRBD1. The CDR3 is 17 residues long. Per germline, CDR1 LGHNA and CDR2 YNFKEQ. V lost 0 bases to trimming and J lost 3 bases; unmatched junction nucleotides: 8.

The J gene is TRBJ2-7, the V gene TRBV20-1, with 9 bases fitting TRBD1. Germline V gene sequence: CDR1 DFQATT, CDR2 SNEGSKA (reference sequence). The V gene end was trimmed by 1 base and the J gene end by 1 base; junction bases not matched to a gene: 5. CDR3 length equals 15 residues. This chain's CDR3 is CSARGGQGNSYEQYF. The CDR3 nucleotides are TGCAGTGCTAGAGGCGGACAGGGGAATTCCTACGAGCAGTACTTC.

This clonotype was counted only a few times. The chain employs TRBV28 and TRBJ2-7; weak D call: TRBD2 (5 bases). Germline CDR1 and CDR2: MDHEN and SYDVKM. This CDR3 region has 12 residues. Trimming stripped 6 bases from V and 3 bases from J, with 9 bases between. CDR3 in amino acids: CASSHGDYEQYV. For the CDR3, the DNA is TGTGCCAGCAGCCACGGGGACTACGAGCAGTACGTC.

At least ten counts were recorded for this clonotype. For the CDR3, the DNA is TGTGCCAGCAGCCAGCGCAATGAGCAGTTCTTC. It yields the protein CASSQRNEQFF. The chain carries TRBV4-2 and TRBJ2-1; D uncertain. The germline CDR1 and CDR2 sequences are LGHNA and YNFKEQ. There are 11 residues in the CDR3. V lost 3 bases, J lost 6 bases, and 3 bases lay in between.

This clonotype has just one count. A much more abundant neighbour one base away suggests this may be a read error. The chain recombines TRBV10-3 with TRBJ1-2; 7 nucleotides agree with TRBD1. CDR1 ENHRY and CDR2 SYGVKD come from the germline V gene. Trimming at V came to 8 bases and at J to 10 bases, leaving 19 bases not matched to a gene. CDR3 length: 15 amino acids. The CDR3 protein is CAIAPGEETGPVYTF. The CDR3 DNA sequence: TGTGCCATCGCCCCGGGTGAGGAGACAGGGCCGGTCTACACCTTC.

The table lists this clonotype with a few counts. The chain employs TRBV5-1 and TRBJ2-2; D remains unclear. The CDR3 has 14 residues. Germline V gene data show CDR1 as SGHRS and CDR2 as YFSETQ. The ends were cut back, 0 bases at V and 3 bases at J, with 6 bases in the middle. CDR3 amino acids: CASSLVQDTGELFF. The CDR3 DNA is TGCGCCAGCAGCTTGGTCCAGGACACCGGGGAGCTGTTTTTT.

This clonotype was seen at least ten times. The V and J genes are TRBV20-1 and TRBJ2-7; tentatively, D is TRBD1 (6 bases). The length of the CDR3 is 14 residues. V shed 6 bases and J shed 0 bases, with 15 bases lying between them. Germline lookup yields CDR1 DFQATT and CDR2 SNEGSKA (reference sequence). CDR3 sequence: CSALGQSSSYEQYF. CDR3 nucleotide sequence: TGCAGTGCCCTAGGACAGTCTAGCTCCTACGAGCAGTACTTC.

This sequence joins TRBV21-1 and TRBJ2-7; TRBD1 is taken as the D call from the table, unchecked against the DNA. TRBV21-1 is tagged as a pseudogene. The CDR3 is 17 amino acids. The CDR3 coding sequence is TGTGCCAGCAGCAAAGGGGTCACGGGACAGAACTCCTACGAGCAGTACTTC. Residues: CASSKGVTGQNSYEQYF.

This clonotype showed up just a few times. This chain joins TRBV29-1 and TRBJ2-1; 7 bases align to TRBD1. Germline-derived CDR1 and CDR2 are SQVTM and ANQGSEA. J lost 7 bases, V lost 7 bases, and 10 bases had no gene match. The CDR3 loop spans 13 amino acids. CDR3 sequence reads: CSANGQEFNEQFF. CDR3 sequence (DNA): TGCAGCGCCAACGGACAGGAATTTAATGAGCAGTTCTTC.

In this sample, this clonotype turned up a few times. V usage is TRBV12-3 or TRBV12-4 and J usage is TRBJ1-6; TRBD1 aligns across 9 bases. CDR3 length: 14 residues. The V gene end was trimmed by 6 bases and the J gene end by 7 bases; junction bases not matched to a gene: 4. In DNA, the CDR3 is TGTGCCAGCAGGGCTACAGGGGGCAATTCACCCCTCCACTTT. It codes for CASRATGGNSPLHF.

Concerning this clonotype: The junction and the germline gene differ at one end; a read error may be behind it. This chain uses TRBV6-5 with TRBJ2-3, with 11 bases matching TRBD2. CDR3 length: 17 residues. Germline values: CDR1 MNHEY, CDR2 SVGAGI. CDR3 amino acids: CASSYPPSGGSTDTQYF. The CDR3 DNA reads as TGTGCCAGCAGTTACCCCCCTAGCGGGGGGTCCACAGATACGCAGTATTTC.

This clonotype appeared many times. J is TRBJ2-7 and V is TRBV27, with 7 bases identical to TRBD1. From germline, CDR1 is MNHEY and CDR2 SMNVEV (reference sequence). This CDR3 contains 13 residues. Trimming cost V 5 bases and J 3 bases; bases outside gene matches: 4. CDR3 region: CASSATGYYEQYF. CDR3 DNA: TGTGCCAGCAGTGCGACAGGGTACTACGAGCAGTACTTC.

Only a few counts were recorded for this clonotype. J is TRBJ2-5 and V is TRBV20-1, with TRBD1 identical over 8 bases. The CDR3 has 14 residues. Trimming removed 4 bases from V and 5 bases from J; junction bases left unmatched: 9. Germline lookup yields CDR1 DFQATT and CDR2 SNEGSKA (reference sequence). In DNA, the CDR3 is TGCAGTGCTATTCGGACAGGGCCTAAGGAGACCCAGTACTTC. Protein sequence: CSAIRTGPKETQYF.

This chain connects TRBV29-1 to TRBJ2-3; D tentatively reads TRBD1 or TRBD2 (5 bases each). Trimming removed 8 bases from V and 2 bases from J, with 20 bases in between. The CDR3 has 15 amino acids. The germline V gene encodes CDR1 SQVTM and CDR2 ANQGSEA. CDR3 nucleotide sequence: TGCAGCCTTACCCAGGGCCGAGGGCCCACAGATACGCAGTATTTT. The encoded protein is CSLTQGRGPTDTQYF.

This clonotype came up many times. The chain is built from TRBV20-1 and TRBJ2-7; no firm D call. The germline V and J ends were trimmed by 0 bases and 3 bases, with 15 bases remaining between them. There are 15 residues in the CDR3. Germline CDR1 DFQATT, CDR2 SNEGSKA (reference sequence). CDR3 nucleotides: TGCAGTGCTAGAGATGGGGAAGGGCAGCTCTACGAGCAGTACTTC. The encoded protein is CSARDGEGQLYEQYF.

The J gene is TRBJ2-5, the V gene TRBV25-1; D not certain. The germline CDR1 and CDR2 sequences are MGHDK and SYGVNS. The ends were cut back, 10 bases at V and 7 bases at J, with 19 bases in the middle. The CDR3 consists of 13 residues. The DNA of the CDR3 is TGTGCCACCGAACTGGCGCACTGGGGGACCCAGTACTTC. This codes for CATELAHWGTQYF.

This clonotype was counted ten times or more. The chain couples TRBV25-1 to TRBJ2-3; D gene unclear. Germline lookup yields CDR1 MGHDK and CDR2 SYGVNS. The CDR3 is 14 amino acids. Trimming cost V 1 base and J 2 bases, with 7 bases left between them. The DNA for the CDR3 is TGTGCCAGCAGTGAATGGGTAGACACAGATACGCAGTATTTT. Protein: CASSEWVDTDTQYF.

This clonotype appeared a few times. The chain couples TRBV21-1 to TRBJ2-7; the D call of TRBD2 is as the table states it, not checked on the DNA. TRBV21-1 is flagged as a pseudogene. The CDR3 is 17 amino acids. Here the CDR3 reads CASSNPGYGGGPYEQYV. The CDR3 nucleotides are TGTGCCAGCAGCAACCCGGGCTACGGCGGGGGGCCCTACGAGCAGTACGTC.

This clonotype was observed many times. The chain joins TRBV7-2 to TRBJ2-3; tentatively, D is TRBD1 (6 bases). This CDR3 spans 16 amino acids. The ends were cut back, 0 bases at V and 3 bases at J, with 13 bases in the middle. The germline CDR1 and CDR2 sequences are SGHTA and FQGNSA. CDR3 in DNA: TGTGCCAGCAGCTTAGCGCACAGGGTGACAACAGATACGCAGTATTTT. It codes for CASSLAHRVTTDTQYF.

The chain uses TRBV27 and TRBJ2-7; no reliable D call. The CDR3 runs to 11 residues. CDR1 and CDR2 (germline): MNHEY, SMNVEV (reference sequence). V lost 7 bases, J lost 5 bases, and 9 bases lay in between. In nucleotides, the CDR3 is TGTGCCAGCAACTACGGCGACGAGCAGTACTTC. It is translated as CASNYGDEQYF.

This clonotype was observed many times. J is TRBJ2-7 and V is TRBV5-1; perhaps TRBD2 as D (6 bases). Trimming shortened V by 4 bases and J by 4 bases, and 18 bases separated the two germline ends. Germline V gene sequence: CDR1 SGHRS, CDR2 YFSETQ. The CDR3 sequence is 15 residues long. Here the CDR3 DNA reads TGCGCCAGCAGCAGGTTGGGACCCGCGGGATACGAGCAGTACTTC. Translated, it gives CASSRLGPAGYEQYF.

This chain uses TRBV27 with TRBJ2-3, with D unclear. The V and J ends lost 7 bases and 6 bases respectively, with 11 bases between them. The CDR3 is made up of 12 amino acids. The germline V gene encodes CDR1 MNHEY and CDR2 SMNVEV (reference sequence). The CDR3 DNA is TGTGCCAGCATACTCCCCCCCGATACGCAGTATTTT. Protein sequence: CASILPPDTQYF.

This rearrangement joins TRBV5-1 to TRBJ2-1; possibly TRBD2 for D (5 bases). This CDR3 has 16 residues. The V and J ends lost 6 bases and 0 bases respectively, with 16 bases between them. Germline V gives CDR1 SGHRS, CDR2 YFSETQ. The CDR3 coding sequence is TGCGCCAGCACAGAATCGGGGTGGAGCTCCTACAATGAGCAGTTCTTC. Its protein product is CASTESGWSSYNEQFF.

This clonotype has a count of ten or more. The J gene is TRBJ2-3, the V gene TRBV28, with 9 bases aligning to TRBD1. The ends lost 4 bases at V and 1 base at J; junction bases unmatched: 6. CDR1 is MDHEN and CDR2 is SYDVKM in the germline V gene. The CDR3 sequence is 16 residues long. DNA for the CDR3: TGTGCCAGCAGTTCGCCGGGACAGGGTCGCACAGATACGCAGTATTTT. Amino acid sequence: CASSSPGQGRTDTQYF.

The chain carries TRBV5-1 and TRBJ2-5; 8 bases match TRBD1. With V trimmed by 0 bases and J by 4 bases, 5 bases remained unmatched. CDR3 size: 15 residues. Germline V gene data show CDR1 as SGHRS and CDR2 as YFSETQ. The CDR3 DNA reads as TGCGCCAGCAGCTTGGGGACAGGGAAGGTAGAGACCCAGTACTTC. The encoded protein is CASSLGTGKVETQYF.

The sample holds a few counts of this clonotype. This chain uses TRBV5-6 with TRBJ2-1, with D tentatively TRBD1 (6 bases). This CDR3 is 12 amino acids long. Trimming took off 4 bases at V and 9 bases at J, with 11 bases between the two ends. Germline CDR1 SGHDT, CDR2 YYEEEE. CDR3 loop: CASSVGGGEQFF. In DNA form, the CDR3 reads TGTGCCAGCAGCGTAGGGGGTGGTGAGCAGTTCTTC.

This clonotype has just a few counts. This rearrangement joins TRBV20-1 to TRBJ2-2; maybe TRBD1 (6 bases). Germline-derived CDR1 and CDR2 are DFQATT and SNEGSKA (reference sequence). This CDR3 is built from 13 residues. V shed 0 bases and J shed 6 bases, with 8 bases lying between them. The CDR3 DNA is TGCAGTGCTAGAGAGGACAGTCCCGGGGAGCTGTTTTTT. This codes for CSAREDSPGELFF.